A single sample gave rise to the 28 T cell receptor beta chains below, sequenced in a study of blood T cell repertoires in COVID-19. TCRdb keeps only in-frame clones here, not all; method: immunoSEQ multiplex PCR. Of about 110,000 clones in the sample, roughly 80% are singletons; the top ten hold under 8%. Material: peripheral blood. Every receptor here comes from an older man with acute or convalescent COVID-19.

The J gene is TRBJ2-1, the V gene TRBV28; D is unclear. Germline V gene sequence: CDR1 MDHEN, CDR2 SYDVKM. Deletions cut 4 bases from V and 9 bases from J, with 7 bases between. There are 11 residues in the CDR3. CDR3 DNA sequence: TGTGCCAGCAGTTCCTGGAGTGAGCAGTTCTTC. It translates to CASSSWSEQFF. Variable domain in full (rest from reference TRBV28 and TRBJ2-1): DVKVTQSSRYLVKRTGEKVFLECVQDMDHENMFWYRQDPGLGLRLIYFSYDVKMKEKGDIPEGYSVSREKKERFSLILESASTNQTSMYLCASSSWSEQFFGPGTRLTVL.

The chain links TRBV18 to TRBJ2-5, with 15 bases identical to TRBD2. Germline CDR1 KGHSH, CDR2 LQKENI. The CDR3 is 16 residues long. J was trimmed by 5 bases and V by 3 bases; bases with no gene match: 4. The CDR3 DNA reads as TGTGCCAGCTCACCCTCCGGACTAGCGGGAGGGGAGACCCAGTACTTC. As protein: CASSPSGLAGGETQYF.

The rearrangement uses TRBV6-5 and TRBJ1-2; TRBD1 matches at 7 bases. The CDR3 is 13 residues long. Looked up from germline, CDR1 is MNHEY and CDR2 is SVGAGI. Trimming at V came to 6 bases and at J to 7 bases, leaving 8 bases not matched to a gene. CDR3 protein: CASSRADRAGYTF. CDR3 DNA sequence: TGTGCCAGCAGCCGAGCCGACAGGGCTGGCTACACCTTC.

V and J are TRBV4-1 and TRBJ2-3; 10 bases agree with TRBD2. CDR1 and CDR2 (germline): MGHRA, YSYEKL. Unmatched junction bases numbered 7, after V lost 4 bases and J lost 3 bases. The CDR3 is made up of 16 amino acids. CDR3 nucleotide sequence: TGCGCCAGCAGCCTCCAAGCGGGAGGGCCGACAGATACGCAGTATTTT. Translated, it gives CASSLQAGGPTDTQYF.

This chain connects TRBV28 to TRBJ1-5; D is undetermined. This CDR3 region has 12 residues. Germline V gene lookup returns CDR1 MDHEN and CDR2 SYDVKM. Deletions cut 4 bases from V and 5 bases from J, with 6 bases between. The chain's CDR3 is CASSSGDQPQHF. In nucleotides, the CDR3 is TGTGCCAGCAGTTCGGGAGATCAGCCCCAGCATTTT.

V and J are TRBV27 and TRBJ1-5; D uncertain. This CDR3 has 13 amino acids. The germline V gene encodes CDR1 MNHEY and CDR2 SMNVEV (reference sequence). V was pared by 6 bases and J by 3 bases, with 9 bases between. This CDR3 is CASRAQNNQPQHF. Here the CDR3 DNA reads TGTGCCAGCAGGGCTCAAAACAATCAGCCCCAGCATTTT.

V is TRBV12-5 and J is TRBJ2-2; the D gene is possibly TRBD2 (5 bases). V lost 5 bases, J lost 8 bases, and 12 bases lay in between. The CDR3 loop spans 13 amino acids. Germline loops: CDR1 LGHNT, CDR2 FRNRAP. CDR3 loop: CASGKLVGGELFF. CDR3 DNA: TGTGCTAGTGGTAAACTAGTGGGTGGGGAGCTGTTTTTT.

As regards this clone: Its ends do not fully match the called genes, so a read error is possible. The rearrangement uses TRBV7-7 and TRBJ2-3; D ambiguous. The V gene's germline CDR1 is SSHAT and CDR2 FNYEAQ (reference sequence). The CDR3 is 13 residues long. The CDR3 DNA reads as TGTGCTAGCAGCTTAGATCGGTCGGATACGCAGTATTTT. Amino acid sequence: CASSLDRSDTQYF.

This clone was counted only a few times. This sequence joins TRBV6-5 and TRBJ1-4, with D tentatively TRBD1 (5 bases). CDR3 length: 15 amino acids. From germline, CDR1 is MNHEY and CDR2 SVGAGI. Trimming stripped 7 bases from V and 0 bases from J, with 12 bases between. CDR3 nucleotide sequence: TGTGCCAGCATCTTCAGGGCAGCAACTAATGAAAAACTGTTTTTT. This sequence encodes CASIFRAATNEKLFF.

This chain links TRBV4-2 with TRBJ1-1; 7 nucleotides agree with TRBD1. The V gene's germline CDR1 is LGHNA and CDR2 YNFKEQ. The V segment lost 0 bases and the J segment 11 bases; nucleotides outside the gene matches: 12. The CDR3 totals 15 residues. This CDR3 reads CASSQDPMGTAEAFF. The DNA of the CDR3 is TGTGCCAGCAGCCAAGATCCGATGGGGACAGCGGAGGCTTTCTTT.

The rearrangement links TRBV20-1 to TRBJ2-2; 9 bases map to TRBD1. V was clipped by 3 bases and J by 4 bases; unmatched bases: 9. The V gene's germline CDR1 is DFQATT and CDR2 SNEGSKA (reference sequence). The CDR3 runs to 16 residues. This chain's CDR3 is CSASDPGQGPTGELFF. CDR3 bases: TGCAGTGCTAGTGACCCGGGACAGGGACCCACCGGGGAGCTGTTTTTT.

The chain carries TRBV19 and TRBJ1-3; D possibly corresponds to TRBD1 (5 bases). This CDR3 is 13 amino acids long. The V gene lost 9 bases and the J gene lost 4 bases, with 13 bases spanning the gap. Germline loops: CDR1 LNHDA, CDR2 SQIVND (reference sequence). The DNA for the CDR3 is TGTGCCAGCTTTCCAGGGTTCGGAAACACCATATATTTT. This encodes CASFPGFGNTIYF.

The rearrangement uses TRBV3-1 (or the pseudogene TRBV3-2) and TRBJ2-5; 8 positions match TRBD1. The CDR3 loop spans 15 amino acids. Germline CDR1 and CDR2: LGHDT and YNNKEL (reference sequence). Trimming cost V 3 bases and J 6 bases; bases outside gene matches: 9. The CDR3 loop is CASSHRQGASKTQYF. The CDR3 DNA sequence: TGTGCCAGCAGCCATCGGCAGGGGGCATCGAAGACCCAGTACTTC.

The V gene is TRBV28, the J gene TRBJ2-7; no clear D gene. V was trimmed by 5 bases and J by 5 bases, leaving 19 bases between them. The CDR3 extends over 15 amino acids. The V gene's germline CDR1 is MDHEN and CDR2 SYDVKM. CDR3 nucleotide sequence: TGTGCCAGCAGTCCCCGCTCTTTGGGCCTGGACGAGCAGTACTTC. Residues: CASSPRSLGLDEQYF.

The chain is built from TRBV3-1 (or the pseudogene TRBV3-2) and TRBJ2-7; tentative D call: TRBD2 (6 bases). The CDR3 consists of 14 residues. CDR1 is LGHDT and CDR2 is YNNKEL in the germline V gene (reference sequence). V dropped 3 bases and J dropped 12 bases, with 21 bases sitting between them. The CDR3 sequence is CASSQRSQGGWPYF. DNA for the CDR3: TGTGCCAGCAGCCAGAGATCTCAGGGAGGATGGCCGTACTTC.

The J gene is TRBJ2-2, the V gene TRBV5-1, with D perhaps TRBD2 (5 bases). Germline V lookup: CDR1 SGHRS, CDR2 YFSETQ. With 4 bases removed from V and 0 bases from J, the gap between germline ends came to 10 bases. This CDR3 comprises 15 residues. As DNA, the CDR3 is TGCGCCAGCAGCCCGGGGATCGCGAACACCGGGGAGCTGTTTTTT. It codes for CASSPGIANTGELFF.

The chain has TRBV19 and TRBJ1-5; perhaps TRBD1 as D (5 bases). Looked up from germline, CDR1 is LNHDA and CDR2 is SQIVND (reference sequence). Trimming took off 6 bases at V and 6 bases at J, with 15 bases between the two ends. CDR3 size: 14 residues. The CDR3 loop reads CASSLWGNGQPQHF. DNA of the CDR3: TGTGCCAGTAGCCTGTGGGGCAATGGTCAGCCCCAGCATTTT.

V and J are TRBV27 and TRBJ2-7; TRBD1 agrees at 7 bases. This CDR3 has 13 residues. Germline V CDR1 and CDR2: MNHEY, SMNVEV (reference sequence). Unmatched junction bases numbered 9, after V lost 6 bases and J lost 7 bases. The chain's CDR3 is CASRMTGMLEQYF. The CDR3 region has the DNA TGTGCCAGCAGAATGACAGGGATGTTGGAGCAGTACTTC.

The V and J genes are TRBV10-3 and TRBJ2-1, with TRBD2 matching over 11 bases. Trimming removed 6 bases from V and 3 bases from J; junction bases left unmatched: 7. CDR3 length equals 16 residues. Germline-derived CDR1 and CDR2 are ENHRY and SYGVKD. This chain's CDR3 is CAIRSAGTSGYNEQFF. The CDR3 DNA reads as TGTGCCATCAGGTCCGCCGGGACTAGCGGCTACAATGAGCAGTTCTTC.

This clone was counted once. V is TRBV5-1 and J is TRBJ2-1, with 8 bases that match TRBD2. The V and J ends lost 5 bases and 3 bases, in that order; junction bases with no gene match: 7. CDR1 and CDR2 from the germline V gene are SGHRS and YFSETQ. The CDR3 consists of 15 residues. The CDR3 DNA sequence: TGCGCCAGCAGATTAGCGGGATCAGTCTACAATGAGCAGTTCTTC. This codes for CASRLAGSVYNEQFF.

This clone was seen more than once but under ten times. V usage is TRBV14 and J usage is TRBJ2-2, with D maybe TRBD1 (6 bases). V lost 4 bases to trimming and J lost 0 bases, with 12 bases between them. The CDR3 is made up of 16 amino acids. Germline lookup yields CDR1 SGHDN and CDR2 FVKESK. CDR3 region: CASSRSRGSNTGELFF. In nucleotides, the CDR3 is TGTGCCAGCAGCCGCTCAAGGGGGTCGAACACCGGGGAGCTGTTTTTT.

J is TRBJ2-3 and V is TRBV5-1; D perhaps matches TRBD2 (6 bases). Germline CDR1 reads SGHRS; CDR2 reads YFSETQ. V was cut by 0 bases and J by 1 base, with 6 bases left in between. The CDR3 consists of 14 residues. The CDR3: CASSLERGTDTQYF. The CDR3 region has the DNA TGCGCCAGCAGCTTGGAGCGGGGCACAGATACGCAGTATTTT.

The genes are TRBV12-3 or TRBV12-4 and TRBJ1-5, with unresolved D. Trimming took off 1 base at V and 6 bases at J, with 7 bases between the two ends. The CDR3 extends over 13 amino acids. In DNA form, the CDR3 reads TGTGCCAGCAGTTTAGGGAGCGGTCAGCCCCAGCATTTT. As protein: CASSLGSGQPQHF.

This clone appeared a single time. Written as DNA, the CDR3 is TGTGCCAGTAGTCTCCAACAGGGTCTCATATACGAGCAGTACTTC. Its translation is CASSLQQGLIYEQYF. The chain links TRBV19 to TRBJ2-7, with D perhaps TRBD1 (6 bases). This CDR3 region has 15 residues. The ends were cut back, 5 bases at V and 4 bases at J, with 18 bases in the middle. The germline V gene encodes CDR1 LNHDA and CDR2 SQIVND (reference sequence).

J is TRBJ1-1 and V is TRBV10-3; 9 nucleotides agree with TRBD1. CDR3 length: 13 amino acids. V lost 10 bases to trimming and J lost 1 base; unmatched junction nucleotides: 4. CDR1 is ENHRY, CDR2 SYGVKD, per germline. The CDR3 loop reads CATDRGKNTEAFF. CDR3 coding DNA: TGTGCCACCGACAGGGGGAAGAACACTGAAGCTTTCTTT.

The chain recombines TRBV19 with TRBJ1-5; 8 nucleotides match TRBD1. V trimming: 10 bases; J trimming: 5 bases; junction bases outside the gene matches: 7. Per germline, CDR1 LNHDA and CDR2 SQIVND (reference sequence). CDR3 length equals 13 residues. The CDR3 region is CATEDRAYQPQHF. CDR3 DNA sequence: TGTGCCACCGAGGACAGGGCGTATCAGCCCCAGCATTTT.

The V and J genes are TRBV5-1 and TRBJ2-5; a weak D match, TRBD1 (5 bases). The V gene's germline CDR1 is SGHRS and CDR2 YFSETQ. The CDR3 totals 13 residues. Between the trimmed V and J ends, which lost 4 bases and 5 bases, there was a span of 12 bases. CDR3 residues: CASSASKGETQYF. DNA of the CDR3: TGCGCCAGCAGCGCATCGAAGGGGGAGACCCAGTACTTC.

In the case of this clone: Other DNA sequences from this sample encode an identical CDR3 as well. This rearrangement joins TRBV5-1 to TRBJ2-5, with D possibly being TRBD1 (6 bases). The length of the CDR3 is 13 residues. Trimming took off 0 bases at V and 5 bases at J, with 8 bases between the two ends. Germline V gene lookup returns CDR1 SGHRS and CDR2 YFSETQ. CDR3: CASSLDRAETQYF. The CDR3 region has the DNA TGCGCCAGCAGCTTGGACAGGGCGGAGACCCAGTACTTC.